This T cell receptor beta chain originates from a study of control samples from healthy donors and cancer patients. V shed 6 bases and J 9 bases; nucleotides not matched to a gene: 11. This CDR3 spans 15 amino acids. From germline, CDR1 is SNHLY and CDR2 FYNNEI. Assay: immunoSEQ multiplex PCR; the TCRdb copy retains only in-frame clones and omits some. The table includes roughly 76,000 clones, 90% to 95% detected once. This clone has a handful of counts. The chain recombines TRBV2 with TRBJ2-7, with TRBD2 matching 13 bases. The sequenced material came from blood. This clonotype originated in a middle-aged woman in good health. The CDR3 region has the DNA TGTGCCAGCAGGTCAGAACTAGCGGGGGGGCCTGGGCAGTACTTC. Protein sequence: CASRSELAGGPGQYF.